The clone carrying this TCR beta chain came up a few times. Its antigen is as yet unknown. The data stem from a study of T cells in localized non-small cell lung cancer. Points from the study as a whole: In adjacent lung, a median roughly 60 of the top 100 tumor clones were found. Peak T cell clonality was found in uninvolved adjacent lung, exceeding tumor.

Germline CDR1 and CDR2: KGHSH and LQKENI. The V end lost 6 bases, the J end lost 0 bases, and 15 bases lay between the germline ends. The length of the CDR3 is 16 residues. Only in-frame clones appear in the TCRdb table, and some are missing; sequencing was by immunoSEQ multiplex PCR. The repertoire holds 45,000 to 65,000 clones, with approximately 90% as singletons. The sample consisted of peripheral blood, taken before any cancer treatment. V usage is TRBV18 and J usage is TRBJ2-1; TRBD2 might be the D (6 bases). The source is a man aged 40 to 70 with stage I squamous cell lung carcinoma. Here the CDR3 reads CASSSMTRGSYNEQFF. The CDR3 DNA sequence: TGTGCCAGCTCGTCTATGACTAGGGGCTCCTACAATGAGCAGTTCTTC.